A selection of T cell receptor beta chains follows, all from one sample in a study of control samples from healthy donors and cancer patients. TCRdb's table, derived via immunoSEQ multiplex PCR, lists solely in-frame clones and lacks some. The repertoire holds almost 90,000 clones, with approximately 86% as singletons. Sequenced sample: blood. These receptor sequences come from a young man in good health. Each CDR3 is given with its conserved first and last residue. D genes are given only for firm matches. Clone size appears in some rows only: once, few, many, or a class for an expanded clone.

size,D,J,V,DNA,CDR3
-,TRBD2,TRBJ2-5,TRBV4-1,TGCGCCAGCAGCCGGGCGGCTAGCGGGGGGGCCGGTTTGATGGAGACCCAGTACTTC,CASSRAASGGAGLMETQYF
few,-,TRBJ1-2,TRBV6-6,TGTGCCAGCAGTGACCGGAAAGGCTACACCTTC,CASSDRKGYTF
-,-,TRBJ2-5,TRBV7-8,TGTGCCAGCAGCTCCCTCCAAGAGACCCAGTACTTC,CASSSLQETQYF
-,TRBD1,TRBJ1-1,TRBV6-5,TGTGCCAGCAGTTATCCGGGACAGGGGGTACGAGTTGAAGCTTTCTTT,CASSYPGQGVRVEAFF
-,-,TRBJ1-1,TRBV11-3,TGTGCCAGCAGCCTACAGGCTAACACTGAAGCTTTCTTT,CASSLQANTEAFF
-,TRBD1,TRBJ1-2,TRBV6-5,TGTGCCAGCAGCTCGGACAGGGTCAGTAGCTACACCTTC,CASSSDRVSSYTF
-,-,TRBJ1-4,TRBV6-5,TGTGCCAGCAGTCGAGAGGGATCGGGGTATGAAAAACTGTTTTTT,CASSREGSGYEKLFF
-,-,TRBJ2-2,TRBV5-5,TGTGCCAGCAGCGGATGGGGGTTGAACACCGGGGAGCTGTTTTTT,CASSGWGLNTGELFF
-,TRBD2,TRBJ2-5,TRBV3-1/TRBV3-2,TGTGCCAGCTGGCAATCTAGCGGGGGGTCCGCGGAGACCCAGTACTTC,CASWQSSGGSAETQYF
-,-,TRBJ1-1,TRBV19,TGTGCCATGGCAGATTACCTTGAAGCTTTCTTT,CAMADYLEAFF
-,-,TRBJ1-4,TRBV27,TGTGCCAGCAGTGGGTCTTACAATGAAAAACTGTTTTTT,CASSGSYNEKLFF
-,-,TRBJ1-4,TRBV12-2,TGTGCAAGTCGCCCAGCGGAGGACGGTCCTAATGAAAAACTGTTTTTT,CASRPAEDGPNEKLFF
-,TRBD1,TRBJ1-2,TRBV3-1/TRBV3-2,TGTGCCAGCAGCCAAGATATGACCGGGACAGGCTATGGCTACACCTTC,CASSQDMTGTGYGYTF
-,-,TRBJ2-2,TRBV11-2,TGTGCCAGCAGGATAACGACAAGCCTCGGGGAGCTGTTTTTT,CASRITTSLGELFF
once,-,TRBJ2-1,TRBV7-6,TGTGCCAGCAGCTTGTCAGGGGAAAGCTTTGGGGATGAGCAGTTCTTC,CASSLSGESFGDEQFF
-,-,TRBJ1-5,TRBV30,TGTGCCTGGAGTGGTAAGGGGGGCAGTCAGCCCCAGCATTTT,CAWSGKGGSQPQHF
-,-,TRBJ2-7,TRBV6-5,TGTGCCAGCAGTACAGAACAGTTACCCTCCTACGAGCAGTACTTC,CASSTEQLPSYEQYF